The 17 T cell receptor beta chains below come from one sample, sequenced in a study of cytomegalovirus exposure and HLA in healthy donors. 60 Vbeta and 13 Jbeta primers were used in PCR. The method was immunoSEQ multiplex PCR; TCRdb's version includes in-frame clones alone and lacks a portion of them. The sample gives 98,000 or so clones, about 80% of which show up once; roughly 2% is in the top ten. Input material: PBMCs. The receptors originated from a man aged 35 to 55 in good health and CMV-seronegative.

The chain uses TRBV27 and TRBJ2-1; 8 bases are shared with TRBD2. The CDR3 spans 16 residues. V shed 10 bases and J 1 base; nucleotides not matched to a gene: 12. Germline CDR1 and CDR2: MNHEY and SMNVEV (reference sequence). This CDR3 reads CATSGRGLVSYNEQFF. The CDR3, as DNA: TGTGCCACCTCGGGTCGGGGACTAGTATCCTACAATGAGCAGTTCTTC.

In the case of this clone: Mismatch with germline at one junction end may stem from a read error. The CDR3 DNA sequence: TGTTCCAGCAGCACAACAGGGCCGAGGGATGAAAAACTGTTTTTT. Amino acid sequence: CSSSTTGPRDEKLFF. The chain combines TRBV7-9 with TRBJ1-4, with a possible D match to TRBD1 (6 bases). The length of the CDR3 is 15 residues. Germline V gene data show CDR1 as SEHNR and CDR2 as FQNEAQ (reference sequence).

This clone was seen more than once but under ten times. The sample has other DNA sequences that encode this CDR3 too. The chain recombines TRBV6-5 with TRBJ2-3, with a possible D match to TRBD1 (6 bases). Trimming took off 3 bases at V and 6 bases at J, with 16 bases between the two ends. In germline, CDR1 is MNHEY, CDR2 SVGAGI. The CDR3 spans 15 residues. This chain's CDR3 is CASSYSGGRMDTQYF. DNA of the CDR3: TGTGCCAGCAGTTATAGTGGGGGCCGGATGGATACGCAGTATTTT.

The genes are TRBV27 and TRBJ2-1, with D possibly TRBD1 on 5 matching bases. Germline lookup yields CDR1 MNHEY and CDR2 SMNVEV (reference sequence). This CDR3 comprises 13 residues. The V and J ends lost 5 bases and 4 bases respectively, with 9 bases between them. DNA for the CDR3: TGTGCCAGCAGTGGGGCGAAATACAATGAGCAGTTCTTC. Residues: CASSGAKYNEQFF.

The chain has TRBV11-2 and TRBJ2-7; 11 positions match TRBD1. The CDR3 sequence is 15 residues long. The germline CDR1 and CDR2 sequences are SGHAT and FQNNGV. Unmatched junction bases numbered 10, after V lost 5 bases and J lost 7 bases. This chain's CDR3 is CASSTGTGGTREQYF. Written as DNA, the CDR3 is TGTGCCAGCAGCACCGGGACAGGGGGAACGAGAGAGCAGTACTTC. Combining the CDR3 with reference TRBV11-2 and TRBJ2-7 gives the whole variable domain EAGVAQSPRYKIIEKRQSVAFWCNPISGHATLYWYQQILGQGPKLLIQFQNNGVVDDSQLPKDRFSAERLKGVDSTLKIQPAKLEDSAVYLCASSTGTGGTREQYFGPGTRLTVT.

The V gene is TRBV7-2, the J gene TRBJ1-2; 8 nucleotides match TRBD1. J was trimmed by 0 bases and V by 5 bases; bases with no gene match: 14. Germline-derived CDR1 and CDR2 are SGHTA and FQGNSA. The CDR3 contains 18 residues. The DNA of the CDR3 is TGTGCCAGCAGCAAAGATCCCGGATCGGGACAGGCTAACTATGGCTACACCTTC. It specifies CASSKDPGSGQANYGYTF.

The rearrangement joins TRBV6-1 to TRBJ2-5, with a possible D match to TRBD1 (6 bases). Germline V lookup: CDR1 MNHNS, CDR2 SASEGT. V lost 7 bases and J 1 base, leaving 19 bases between the germline ends. The CDR3 length is 16 residues. The CDR3 nucleotides read TGTGCCAGCACGGAAGCGAGAAGAGGGGGCCAAGAGACCCAGTACTTC. This codes for CASTEARRGGQETQYF.

The rearrangement uses TRBV15 and TRBJ2-5; 7 bases line up with TRBD1. V was pared by 3 bases and J by 4 bases, with 5 bases of the junction left unmatched. The V gene's germline CDR1 is LNHNV and CDR2 YYDKDF (reference sequence). This CDR3 has 14 amino acids. CDR3: CATSSRDRGETQYF. The CDR3 DNA is TGTGCCACCAGCAGCCGGGACAGAGGAGAGACCCAGTACTTC.

The chain recombines TRBV15 with TRBJ2-1; no firm D call. V shed 0 bases and J shed 7 bases, with 7 bases lying between them. Germline V lookup: CDR1 LNHNV, CDR2 YYDKDF (reference sequence). The CDR3 is 13 amino acids. CDR3 in amino acids: CATSRDLENEQFF. The CDR3 coding sequence is TGTGCCACCAGCAGAGATCTTGAGAATGAGCAGTTCTTC.

This clone was recorded once. The chain combines TRBV2 with TRBJ1-5, with 7 bases lining up with TRBD1. Germline V gene data show CDR1 as SNHLY and CDR2 as FYNNEI. The V segment lost 3 bases and the J segment 7 bases; nucleotides outside the gene matches: 15. The CDR3 runs to 17 residues. The CDR3 here is CASSEKGEGGCQQPQHF. CDR3 in DNA: TGTGCCAGCAGTGAGAAAGGGGAAGGGGGCTGTCAACAGCCCCAGCATTTT.

CDR3 loop: CASSLGGAGETQYF. In DNA, the CDR3 is TGTGCCAGCAGCTTAGGGGGCGCAGGAGAGACCCAGTACTTC. The chain recombines TRBV7-9 with TRBJ2-5; tentative D call: TRBD1 (5 bases). Trimming removed 1 base from V and 4 bases from J, with 10 bases in between. The germline V gene has CDR1 SEHNR and CDR2 FQNEAQ (reference sequence). The CDR3 consists of 14 residues.

The rearrangement uses TRBV27 and TRBJ2-5; 10 bases line up with TRBD2. The V gene's germline CDR1 is MNHEY and CDR2 SMNVEV (reference sequence). This CDR3 is 16 amino acids long. V gave up 2 bases and J gave up 7 bases; unmatched junction bases: 10. The CDR3: CASSLGLAGATGTQYF. CDR3 coding DNA: TGTGCCAGCAGTTTAGGGCTAGCGGGAGCTACGGGGACCCAGTACTTC.

V gene TRBV10-3 combines with J gene TRBJ2-3; 9 positions match TRBD2. Per the germline V gene, CDR1 is ENHRY and CDR2 is SYGVKD. The CDR3 consists of 14 residues. Trimming took 7 bases from V and 2 from J; bases not matched to a gene: 4. For the CDR3, the DNA is TGTGCCATCAAGCCTAGCGGGGCCACAGATACGCAGTATTTT. It translates to CAIKPSGATDTQYF.

The rearrangement links TRBV19 to TRBJ1-5; possibly TRBD1 for D (5 bases). Germline loops: CDR1 LNHDA, CDR2 SQIVND (reference sequence). The V end was cut by 5 bases, the J end by 6 bases, with 11 bases between. This CDR3 has 13 residues. CDR3 bases: TGTGCCAGTAGTGTCAGGGATAGTCAGCCCCAGCATTTT. It yields the protein CASSVRDSQPQHF.

The J gene is TRBJ2-1, the V gene TRBV6-4; TRBD1 matches at 9 bases. Trimming took 0 bases from V and 10 from J; bases not matched to a gene: 7. CDR1 and CDR2 (germline): MRHNA, SNTAGT. The CDR3 is 15 residues long. As DNA, the CDR3 is TGTGCCAGCAGTGACTCTAGGGACAGGGCGGGCGAGCAGTTCTTC. Its translation: CASSDSRDRAGEQFF.

This clone appeared a few times. This CDR3 reads CASSLEGAAGDTQYF. The CDR3 region has the DNA TGCGCCAGCAGCTTGGAGGGGGCGGCCGGAGATACGCAGTATTTT. The chain is built from TRBV5-1 and TRBJ2-3; 7 bases are shared with TRBD1. The CDR3 sequence is 15 residues long. Trimming took 0 bases from V and 5 from J; bases not matched to a gene: 6. Germline CDR1 SGHRS, CDR2 YFSETQ.

Of note for this clone: The sample carries other DNA sequences with the same CDR3. This chain uses TRBV18 with TRBJ2-2, with 8 bases matching TRBD1. Germline-derived CDR1 and CDR2 are KGHSH and LQKENI. This CDR3 comprises 16 residues. Trimming removed 3 bases from V and 3 bases from J; junction bases left unmatched: 6. The CDR3, as DNA: TGTGCCAGCTCACCCCCGACAGGGGTCGACACCGGGGAGCTGTTTTTT. Protein product: CASSPPTGVDTGELFF.